The 27 T cell receptor beta chains below were found in one sample sequenced in a study of blood T cell repertoires in COVID-19. Here immunoSEQ multiplex PCR was the method, and the copy in TCRdb shows in-frame clones only, minus some. The profile covers approximately 230,000 clones, with approximately 86% appearing a single time and 1.3% to 1.5% taken by the ten largest. Sequenced sample: peripheral blood. These receptors were taken from a man older than 75 with acute or convalescent COVID-19.

The V call is TRBV7-2, the J call TRBJ2-1; 10 positions agree with TRBD1. V shed 4 bases and J 10 bases; nucleotides not matched to a gene: 13. CDR1 SGHTA and CDR2 FQGNSA come from the germline V gene. This CDR3 contains 16 residues. The CDR3 nucleotides are TGTGCCAGCAGCTCAGAACCGGGACAGGGGCTCTTGGAGCAGTTCTTC. This gives the protein CASSSEPGQGLLEQFF. Based on the CDR3 plus reference TRBV7-2 and TRBJ2-1, the full variable domain is GAGVSQSPSNKVTEKGKDVELRCDPISGHTALYWYRQSLGQGLEFLIYFQGNSAPDKSGLPSDRFSAERTGGSVSTLTIQRTQQEDSAVYLCASSSEPGQGLLEQFFGPGTRLTVL.

The chain combines TRBV5-4 with TRBJ2-3, with 7 nucleotides matching TRBD1. This CDR3 region has 14 residues. J was trimmed by 1 base and V by 5 bases; bases with no gene match: 4. The V gene's germline CDR1 is SGHNT and CDR2 YYREEE (reference sequence). Written as DNA, the CDR3 is TGTGCCAGCAGGCTAGGACAGGGCACAGATACGCAGTATTTT. This codes for CASRLGQGTDTQYF.

This clone was seen once. The chain recombines TRBV18 with TRBJ2-1; 9 bases line up with TRBD1. V lost 3 bases and J lost 2; bases outside the gene matches: 5. Germline V CDR1 and CDR2: KGHSH, LQKENI. This CDR3 has 16 amino acids. In DNA, the CDR3 is TGTGCCAGCTCACCTAACAGGGGGCCCCCCTACAATGAGCAGTTCTTC. This gives the protein CASSPNRGPPYNEQFF.

This clone was observed a handful of times. This chain uses TRBV6-1 with TRBJ1-3; 7 bases agree with TRBD1. Germline V lookup: CDR1 MNHNS, CDR2 SASEGT. Unmatched junction bases numbered 6, after V lost 2 bases and J lost 2 bases. This CDR3 spans 16 amino acids. Here the CDR3 DNA reads TGTGCCAGCAGTGAACATAGGGGGCTCCCTGGAAACACCATATATTTT. Protein product: CASSEHRGLPGNTIYF.

The chain carries TRBV4-1 and TRBJ1-2, with 8 bases aligning to TRBD1. CDR1 and CDR2 (germline): MGHRA, YSYEKL. The CDR3 spans 14 residues. Trimming at V came to 0 bases and at J to 7 bases, leaving 4 bases not matched to a gene. Written as DNA, the CDR3 is TGCGCCAGCAGCCAAGATGGACAGGGATTTGGCTACACCTTC. Translated, it gives CASSQDGQGFGYTF.

The chain recombines TRBV3-1 (or the pseudogene TRBV3-2) with TRBJ2-6, with 7 bases lining up with TRBD2. The CDR3 contains 19 residues. Germline values: CDR1 LGHDT, CDR2 YNNKEL (reference sequence). V gave up 1 base and J gave up 0 bases; unmatched junction bases: 9. The CDR3 bases are TGTGCCAGCAGCCAAGCCCTCGGGGGGAGATTCTCTGGGGCCAACGTCCTGACTTTC. Residues: CASSQALGGRFSGANVLTF.

This chain joins TRBV2 and TRBJ2-3; 9 nucleotides match TRBD2. The J segment lost 4 bases and the V segment lost 2 bases, leaving 4 bases of the junction unmatched. The CDR3 totals 15 residues. CDR1 and CDR2 (germline): SNHLY, FYNNEI. CDR3 coding DNA: TGTGCCAGCAGTGAATATAGCGGGGGAGCAGATACGCAGTATTTT. It yields the protein CASSEYSGGADTQYF.

The chain uses TRBV6-6 and TRBJ1-6; possible D gene TRBD1, 6 bases. Per the germline V gene, CDR1 is MNHNY and CDR2 is SVGAGI (reference sequence). V was pared by 3 bases and J by 9 bases, with 12 bases between. This CDR3 is built from 14 residues. CDR3 sequence (DNA): TGTGCCAGCAGTTATGACCAGGGGTCTTCACCCCTCCACTTT. Residues: CASSYDQGSSPLHF.

The V gene is TRBV6-5, the J gene TRBJ2-7; D gene ambiguous. Per the germline V gene, CDR1 is MNHEY and CDR2 is SVGAGI. V was pared by 4 bases and J by 7 bases, with 11 bases between. The CDR3 spans 12 residues. The CDR3 region is CASSSVAGEQYF. The CDR3 DNA reads as TGTGCCAGCAGTTCCGTGGCCGGGGAGCAGTACTTC.

This clone was counted a few times. The chain combines TRBV5-6 with TRBJ2-7; 8 bases map to TRBD2. CDR3 length equals 16 residues. Looked up from germline, CDR1 is SGHDT and CDR2 is YYEEEE. Losses at the gene ends were 7 bases for V and 10 bases for J; bases not matched to a gene: 22. The CDR3 spells CASATLTGGGDLRQYF. The DNA of the CDR3 is TGTGCCAGCGCGACCCTAACGGGGGGGGGTGACCTACGACAGTACTTC.

V usage is TRBV19 and J usage is TRBJ2-5; D is uncertain. V was shortened by 3 bases and J by 2 bases, with 7 bases between the two germline ends. Germline CDR1 and CDR2: LNHDA and SQIVND (reference sequence). The CDR3 runs to 13 residues. The CDR3 region is CASSISVQETQYF. As DNA, the CDR3 is TGTGCCAGTAGTATCTCAGTACAAGAGACCCAGTACTTC.

The gene calls are TRBV4-3 and TRBJ2-4; 13 bases are shared with TRBD2. Germline assignment: CDR1 LGHNA and CDR2 YSLEER. CDR3 size: 19 residues. V shed 3 bases, J shed 0 bases, and the junction held 8 bases outside the gene matches. The CDR3 DNA is TGCGCCAGCAGCCATTGGACTAGCGGGGGATTATTAGCCAAAAACATTCAGTACTTC. Translation gives CASSHWTSGGLLAKNIQYF.

This CDR3 reads CASSLWQSNSPLHF. In nucleotides, the CDR3 is TGTGCCAGCAGCCTGTGGCAGTCAAATTCACCCCTCCACTTT. V and J are TRBV7-2 and TRBJ1-6; no clear D gene. Germline lookup yields CDR1 SGHTA and CDR2 FQGNSA. CDR3 length: 14 residues. Trimming removed 5 bases from V and 7 bases from J, with 12 bases in between.

V is TRBV6-2 or TRBV6-3 and J is TRBJ1-2; 8 bases align to TRBD1. V was clipped by 5 bases and J by 4 bases; unmatched bases: 6. Germline CDR1 and CDR2: MNHEY and SVGEGT. CDR3 length equals 14 residues. In DNA form, the CDR3 reads TGTGCCAGCAGTCCCGGACAGGGACGCTATGGCTACACCTTC. Its translation: CASSPGQGRYGYTF.

This clone is a singleton in its sample. V is TRBV6-5 and J is TRBJ1-2; D is unclear. Germline assignment: CDR1 MNHEY and CDR2 SVGAGI. The V end lost 7 bases, the J end lost 0 bases, and 12 bases lay between the germline ends. The CDR3 extends over 14 amino acids. The CDR3 spells CASNEGPANYGYTF. The CDR3 DNA sequence: TGTGCCAGCAACGAGGGTCCGGCTAACTATGGCTACACCTTC.

The chain has TRBV28 and TRBJ1-1; 9 positions agree with TRBD1. CDR1 is MDHEN, CDR2 SYDVKM, per germline. V trimming: 8 bases; J trimming: 1 base; junction bases outside the gene matches: 11. The CDR3 is 16 amino acids. CDR3: CASEHRDRVWNTEAFF. The CDR3 nucleotides read TGTGCCAGCGAACACCGGGACAGGGTTTGGAACACTGAAGCTTTCTTT.

The V and J genes are TRBV27 and TRBJ2-7, with 9 nucleotides matching TRBD1. Trimming removed 7 bases from V and 3 bases from J; junction bases left unmatched: 13. The germline V gene has CDR1 MNHEY and CDR2 SMNVEV (reference sequence). The length of the CDR3 is 16 residues. The CDR3 DNA reads TGTGCCAGCACACACCTTCCGGGACAGGGATACTACGAGCAGTACTTC. Its translation is CASTHLPGQGYYEQYF.

The chain links TRBV6-2 or TRBV6-3 to TRBJ1-2; D perhaps matches TRBD1 (6 bases). Trimming left V 5 bases short and J 7 bases short, with 11 bases between. Germline V gene lookup returns CDR1 MNHEY and CDR2 SVGEGT. The CDR3 is 12 amino acids. CDR3 nucleotide sequence: TGTGCCAGCAGTCAACAGGGCCGTGGCTACACCTTC. Residues: CASSQQGRGYTF.

The chain employs TRBV12-5 and TRBJ1-3, with 8 bases identical to TRBD1. This CDR3 is 19 amino acids long. The V segment lost 1 base and the J segment 0 bases; nucleotides outside the gene matches: 11. Germline V gene data show CDR1 as LGHNT and CDR2 as FRNRAP. In DNA form, the CDR3 reads TGTGCTAGTGGTTTGGCACCCCCGGGACAGGCCTACTCTGGAAACACCATATATTTT. Its translation: CASGLAPPGQAYSGNTIYF.

V and J are TRBV12-3 or TRBV12-4 and TRBJ1-1, with TRBD1 matching over 8 bases. The CDR3 is 13 amino acids. With V trimmed by 5 bases and J by 12 bases, 11 bases remained unmatched. CDR3 DNA: TGTGCCAGCAGTCCCGGGACAGGTGGGAGGCCTTTCTTT. It yields the protein CASSPGTGGRPFF.

The V gene is TRBV25-1, the J gene TRBJ2-7, with D perhaps matching TRBD2 (6 bases). V dropped 2 bases and J dropped 3 bases, with 11 bases sitting between them. The CDR3 extends over 14 amino acids. Germline-derived CDR1 and CDR2 are MGHDK and SYGVNS. In nucleotides, the CDR3 is TGTGCCAGCAGTGAAGGAGGGAAGTTCTACGAGCAGTACTTC. As protein: CASSEGGKFYEQYF.

CDR3 region: CASSDGQMTYNQPQHF. In DNA form, the CDR3 reads TGTGCCAGCAGCGACGGACAGATGACGTACAATCAGCCCCAGCATTTT. The rearrangement links TRBV7-2 to TRBJ1-5; possibly TRBD1 for D (6 bases). The V gene's germline CDR1 is SGHTA and CDR2 FQGNSA. This CDR3 contains 16 residues. With 5 bases removed from V and 3 bases from J, the gap between germline ends came to 17 bases.

The chain carries TRBV5-4 and TRBJ1-2; 10 bases are shared with TRBD1. This CDR3 region has 18 residues. V was pared by 4 bases and J by 3 bases, with 15 bases of the junction left unmatched. Germline V lookup: CDR1 SGHNT, CDR2 YYREEE (reference sequence). The CDR3, as DNA: TGTGCCAGCAGCCGATTTCCGGGGACAGGGGTCAGGGACTATGGCTACACCTTC. Translated, it gives CASSRFPGTGVRDYGYTF.

The chain couples TRBV3-1 (or the pseudogene TRBV3-2) to TRBJ2-2; 14 nucleotides match TRBD2. The CDR3 spans 17 residues. Germline V gene lookup returns CDR1 LGHDT and CDR2 YNNKEL (reference sequence). Trimming took 3 bases from V and 4 from J; bases not matched to a gene: 4. CDR3 region: CASSHGTSGGPTGELFF. CDR3 bases: TGTGCCAGCAGCCACGGGACTAGCGGGGGCCCCACCGGGGAGCTGTTTTTT.

V and J are TRBV3-1 (or the pseudogene TRBV3-2) and TRBJ1-4; 8 bases line up with TRBD1. This CDR3 spans 14 amino acids. The germline V gene has CDR1 LGHDT and CDR2 YNNKEL (reference sequence). Trimming removed 3 bases from V and 8 bases from J; junction bases left unmatched: 5. The CDR3 spells CASSQAGGVEKLFF. As DNA, the CDR3 is TGTGCCAGCAGCCAGGCAGGGGGCGTGGAAAAACTGTTTTTT.

This clone was observed once. The rearrangement joins TRBV6-5 to TRBJ1-6; D uncertain. Per the germline V gene, CDR1 is MNHEY and CDR2 is SVGAGI. This CDR3 comprises 14 residues. V lost 2 bases, J lost 8 bases, and 10 bases lay in between. As DNA, the CDR3 is TGTGCCAGCAGTTACCGGGAATCAGATTCACCCCTCCACTTT. Translation gives CASSYRESDSPLHF.

The V gene is TRBV2, the J gene TRBJ1-1, with D unclear. CDR1 SNHLY and CDR2 FYNNEI come from the germline V gene. This CDR3 is built from 15 residues. Trimming took 6 bases from V and 2 from J, leaving 16 bases between them. The CDR3 nucleotides are TGTGCCAGCAGCGCCCAGTGGAGCCCTAACACTGAAGCTTTCTTT. Translating it yields CASSAQWSPNTEAFF.